This entry concerns a single TCR beta chain. As yet, its antigen is unknown. Oncomine TCR Beta short-read sequencing was applied to DNA from cultured CD4+ T cells. One entry per CDR3 protein results from TCRdb running MiXCR on the PCR reads. The sample includes about 6,300 distinct CDR3 sequences, nearly 70% of them seen just once. V dropped 4 bases and J dropped 5 bases, with 16 bases sitting between them. The germline gives CDR1 KGHDR, CDR2 SFDVKD. CDR3 size: 15 residues. Treatment defined: approximately nine-day PBMC culture with coronavirus spike peptide pools or control peptides (ViraFEST assay). Patients returned positive PCR results between March and December 2020, earlier than US Alpha, Beta and Delta variants. This sample was taken from a study of vaccination and CD4 T cells after COVID-19. Study context: The cells were exposed to overlapping spike peptides originating from SARS-CoV-2, HCoV-NL63, HCoV-OC43 and HCoV-229E for stimulation. Overall study findings and caveats: Investigators enrolled relatively few convalescent patients and included no early post-infection timepoints. The study found median SARS-CoV-2-reactive clonotypes rising from around 20 to 38, not significantly.

Material for sequencing was CD4+ T cells from blood, cultured in vitro. The receptor comes from a human donor who had recovered from COVID-19. The chain joins TRBV24-1 to TRBJ2-5; tentative D call: TRBD1 (7 bases). The CDR3 loop reads CATSDPQGGDETQYF. CDR3 nucleotide sequence: TGTGCCACCAGTGACCCCCAGGGGGGCGACGAGACCCAGTACTTC.